Listed below are T cell receptor beta chains from one sample, sequenced in a study of blood T cell repertoires in COVID-19. Some clones are missing from TCRdb's copy, which holds only in-frame ones; the method was immunoSEQ multiplex PCR. The sample holds more than 200,000 clones; around 90% are singletons and the top ten take about 1.6%. Sequencing input: PBMCs or T cells enriched from blood (not recorded which). The source is a woman between 50 and 59 years old who had recovered from COVID-19. The CDR3 runs from the conserved cysteine through the conserved F or W. Fields, in order: clone size, J gene, V gene, D gene, CDR3 DNA, CDR3 protein. D genes are given only for firm matches. The size field is filled for only some rows; it gives once, few, many or a size class.

clone_size: -; j_call: TRBJ2-1; v_call: TRBV30; d_call: TRBD2; cdr3_nt: TGTGCCTGGAGTGTACTTGTGACTAGCGGGACGGATGAGCAGTTCTTC; cdr3_aa: CAWSVLVTSGTDEQFF
clone_size: -; j_call: TRBJ2-1; v_call: TRBV5-1; d_call: TRBD2; cdr3_nt: TGCGCCAGCAGCTCCGAGGGCGGGAGCTCCTACAATGAGCAGTTCTTC; cdr3_aa: CASSSEGGSSYNEQFF
clone_size: -; j_call: TRBJ2-5; v_call: TRBV30; d_call: -; cdr3_nt: TGTGCCTGGAGTCCAGGGGAGACCCAGTACTTC; cdr3_aa: CAWSPGETQYF
clone_size: once; j_call: TRBJ1-4; v_call: TRBV6-5; d_call: -; cdr3_nt: TGTGCCAGCACCGGGACAAGGGGTGAAAAACTGTTTTTT; cdr3_aa: CASTGTRGEKLFF
clone_size: once; j_call: TRBJ1-2; v_call: TRBV12-3/TRBV12-4; d_call: -; cdr3_nt: TGTGCCAGTTTCGGTTGGGGCTACACCTTC; cdr3_aa: CASFGWGYTF
clone_size: once; j_call: TRBJ2-7; v_call: TRBV28; d_call: TRBD2; cdr3_nt: TGTGCCAGCAGTACCCGACCGGGACTAGGGACTACGGATGAGCAGTACTTC; cdr3_aa: CASSTRPGLGTTDEQYF
clone_size: -; j_call: TRBJ1-1; v_call: TRBV7-3; d_call: TRBD1; cdr3_nt: TGTGCCAGCAGCGCTGACAGGGGGGAATATACTGAAGCTTTCTTT; cdr3_aa: CASSADRGEYTEAFF
clone_size: -; j_call: TRBJ1-2; v_call: TRBV28; d_call: TRBD1; cdr3_nt: TGTGCCAGCAGTTCCAGATCCATGACAGGGGCCCCCTATGGCTACACCTTC; cdr3_aa: CASSSRSMTGAPYGYTF
clone_size: -; j_call: TRBJ1-1; v_call: TRBV2; d_call: TRBD1; cdr3_nt: TGTGCCAGCAGAGGGGACAGGCGAAACACTGAAGCTTTCTTT; cdr3_aa: CASRGDRRNTEAFF
clone_size: -; j_call: TRBJ1-2; v_call: TRBV15; d_call: -; cdr3_nt: TGTGCCACCAGCAGACTAGGGAGCTATGGCTACACCTTC; cdr3_aa: CATSRLGSYGYTF
clone_size: -; j_call: TRBJ2-2; v_call: TRBV2; d_call: TRBD2; cdr3_nt: TGTGCCAGCAGTGGACTAGCGGGAGACACCGGGGAGCTGTTTTTT; cdr3_aa: CASSGLAGDTGELFF
clone_size: -; j_call: TRBJ1-5; v_call: TRBV28; d_call: -; cdr3_nt: TGTGCCAGCACAGTGTTCGGAGGTTTAAATCAGCCCCAGCATTTT; cdr3_aa: CASTVFGGLNQPQHF
clone_size: -; j_call: TRBJ1-1; v_call: TRBV7-2; d_call: -; cdr3_nt: TGTGCCAGCAGGCCACGGGGAGTAGGCACTGAAGCTTTCTTT; cdr3_aa: CASRPRGVGTEAFF
clone_size: -; j_call: TRBJ1-2; v_call: TRBV4-1; d_call: TRBD1; cdr3_nt: TGCGCCAGCAGCTTGCGGACAGGGTGGGACTATGGCTACACCTTC; cdr3_aa: CASSLRTGWDYGYTF
clone_size: -; j_call: TRBJ2-2; v_call: TRBV5-4; d_call: TRBD1; cdr3_nt: TGTGCCAGCAGCATAGACAGGGCCGGGGAGCTGTTTTTT; cdr3_aa: CASSIDRAGELFF
clone_size: few; j_call: TRBJ2-1; v_call: TRBV6-2/TRBV6-3; d_call: -; cdr3_nt: TGTGCCAGCAGTTACCGGGACAACAATGAGCAGTTCTTC; cdr3_aa: CASSYRDNNEQFF
clone_size: -; j_call: TRBJ1-3; v_call: TRBV10-3; d_call: TRBD1; cdr3_nt: TGTGCCATCAGTGAGTCTGGCAGGGGGTCTGGAAACACCATATATTTT; cdr3_aa: CAISESGRGSGNTIYF
clone_size: -; j_call: TRBJ2-7; v_call: TRBV20-1; d_call: -; cdr3_nt: TGCAGTGCTAGAACGGGGGACGAGCAGTACTTC; cdr3_aa: CSARTGDEQYF
clone_size: once; j_call: TRBJ2-4; v_call: TRBV4-1; d_call: TRBD2; cdr3_nt: TGCGCCAGCAGCGGACTAGCGAGGATAATAGACATTCAGTACTTC; cdr3_aa: CASSGLARIIDIQYF
clone_size: -; j_call: TRBJ1-1; v_call: TRBV15; d_call: -; cdr3_nt: TGTGCCACTACGGCGCGGTGGACAGTGAACACTGAAGCTTTCTTT; cdr3_aa: CATTARWTVNTEAFF
clone_size: -; j_call: TRBJ1-1; v_call: TRBV5-3; d_call: -; cdr3_nt: TGTGCCAGAAGCTTGAGGCAGGGCGGCACTGAAGCTTTCTTT; cdr3_aa: CARSLRQGGTEAFF
clone_size: -; j_call: TRBJ2-5; v_call: TRBV9; d_call: -; cdr3_nt: TGTGCCAGCAGCCTGACAAGTCAAGAGACCCAGTACTTC; cdr3_aa: CASSLTSQETQYF
clone_size: once; j_call: TRBJ2-5; v_call: TRBV6-2/TRBV6-3; d_call: -; cdr3_nt: TGTGCCAGCAGTTACCACCGACGAGGAACAGAGACCCAGTACTTC; cdr3_aa: CASSYHRRGTETQYF
clone_size: -; j_call: TRBJ2-2; v_call: TRBV2; d_call: -; cdr3_nt: TGTGCCAGCAGCGTAGAGCCGGCCGGGGAGCTGTTTTTT; cdr3_aa: CASSVEPAGELFF
clone_size: few; j_call: TRBJ1-2; v_call: TRBV4-1; d_call: -; cdr3_nt: TGCGCCAGCAGCCAAGACGATAGATCCTATGGCTACACCTTC; cdr3_aa: CASSQDDRSYGYTF
clone_size: -; j_call: TRBJ1-2; v_call: TRBV3-1/TRBV3-2; d_call: TRBD1; cdr3_nt: TGTGCCAGCAGCCAATGGGACAGGGAGTCGCCGGGGACCTTC; cdr3_aa: CASSQWDRESPGTF
clone_size: -; j_call: TRBJ2-5; v_call: TRBV20-1; d_call: -; cdr3_nt: TGCAGTGCTAGTGGCAGCAGGGAAGAGACCCAGTACTTC; cdr3_aa: CSASGSREETQYF
clone_size: -; j_call: TRBJ1-5; v_call: TRBV11-3; d_call: -; cdr3_nt: TGTGCCAGCAGCTTTCCGGCGAAAGGGGACTATAGCAATCAGCCCCAGCATTTT; cdr3_aa: CASSFPAKGDYSNQPQHF
clone_size: -; j_call: TRBJ2-1; v_call: TRBV5-1; d_call: TRBD2; cdr3_nt: TGCGCCAGCATCTTGACAAGCGGGAGTCGGGATTACAATGAGCAGTTCTTC; cdr3_aa: CASILTSGSRDYNEQFF
clone_size: -; j_call: TRBJ2-3; v_call: TRBV6-5; d_call: -; cdr3_nt: TGTGCCAGCAGTACCCTCGGAGCGGGTACGCAGTATTTT; cdr3_aa: CASSTLGAGTQYF